This note documents a single TCR beta chain sequence. This sample stems from a study of cytomegalovirus exposure and HLA in healthy donors. Germline V CDR1 and CDR2: LNHDA, SQIVND (reference sequence). V was trimmed by 9 bases and J by 7 bases, leaving 12 bases between them. The CDR3 runs to 11 residues. PCR used 60 Vbeta primers and 13 Jbeta primers. TCRdb's copy holds only in-frame clones and misses some; the assay was immunoSEQ multiplex PCR. Of nearly 95,000 clones listed, roughly three fifths were seen once; the top ten hold around 6.3%. The sequencing sample was made of PBMCs. The V call is TRBV19, the J call TRBJ1-2, with D maybe TRBD1 (6 bases). The source of this sequence is a young woman in good health and CMV-seronegative. The CDR3 loop reads CASRGGFGYTF. The CDR3, as DNA: TGTGCCAGCCGAGGGGGATTTGGCTACACCTTC.